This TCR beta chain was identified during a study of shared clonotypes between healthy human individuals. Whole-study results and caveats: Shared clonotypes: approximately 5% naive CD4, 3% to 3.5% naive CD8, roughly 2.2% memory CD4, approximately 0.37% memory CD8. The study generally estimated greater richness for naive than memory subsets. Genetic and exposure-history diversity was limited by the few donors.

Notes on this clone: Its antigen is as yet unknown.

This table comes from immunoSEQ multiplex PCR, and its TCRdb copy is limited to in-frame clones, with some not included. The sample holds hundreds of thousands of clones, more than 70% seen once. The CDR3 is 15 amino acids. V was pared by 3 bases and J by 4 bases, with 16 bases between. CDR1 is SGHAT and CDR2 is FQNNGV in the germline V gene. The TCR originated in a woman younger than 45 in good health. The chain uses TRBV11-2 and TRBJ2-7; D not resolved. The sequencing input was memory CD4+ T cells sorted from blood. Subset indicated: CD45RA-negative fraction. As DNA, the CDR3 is TGTGCCAGCAGCTTGGTAAATGGGCCCAGTTACGAGCAGTACTTC. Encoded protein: CASSLVNGPSYEQYF.